Described below is a single T cell receptor (beta chain) sequence and its context. In the study's own analysis: Using reference gene primer amplification, nucleated cell counts were estimated. The method was immunoSEQ multiplex PCR; TCRdb's version includes in-frame clones alone and lacks a portion of them. V, J and clone size were drawn from that table, and D and trimming were deduced from the DNA. The repertoire holds roughly 100,000 clones, about four fifths seen once, with over 15% in the top ten. The data stem from a study of blood T cell repertoires in COVID-19. Overall study: In each case, the material was cDNA or gDNA derived from T cells, B-cell-depleted T cells, or PBMCs.

Source material: peripheral blood. The receptor's source is an elderly woman with acute or convalescent COVID-19.

CDR3 residues: CATNNPGQGATGELFF. The CDR3 DNA is TGTGCGACAAACAACCCGGGACAGGGGGCCACCGGGGAGCTGTTTTTT. The chain links TRBV10-3 to TRBJ2-2, with TRBD1 matching over 12 bases. The CDR3 length is 16 residues. Per the germline V gene, CDR1 is ENHRY and CDR2 is SYGVKD.